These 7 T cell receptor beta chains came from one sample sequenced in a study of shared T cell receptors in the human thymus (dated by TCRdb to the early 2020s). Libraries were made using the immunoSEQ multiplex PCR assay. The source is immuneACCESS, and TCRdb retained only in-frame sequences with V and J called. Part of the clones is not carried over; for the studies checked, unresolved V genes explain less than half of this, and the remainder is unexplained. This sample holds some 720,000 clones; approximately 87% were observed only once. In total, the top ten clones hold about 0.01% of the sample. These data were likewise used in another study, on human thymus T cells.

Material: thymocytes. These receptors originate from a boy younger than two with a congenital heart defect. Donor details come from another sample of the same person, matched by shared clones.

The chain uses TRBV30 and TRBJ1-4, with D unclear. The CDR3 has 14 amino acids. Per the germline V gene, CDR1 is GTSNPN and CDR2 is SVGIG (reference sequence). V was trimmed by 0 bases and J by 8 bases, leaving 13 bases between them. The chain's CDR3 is CAWSVEGLGEKLFF. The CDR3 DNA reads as TGTGCCTGGAGTGTGGAGGGTTTAGGAGAAAAACTGTTTTTT.

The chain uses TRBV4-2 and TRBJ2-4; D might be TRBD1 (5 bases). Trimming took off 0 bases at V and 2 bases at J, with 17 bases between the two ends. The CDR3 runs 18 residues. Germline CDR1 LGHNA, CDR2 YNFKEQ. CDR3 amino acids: CASSQEGGSGISKNIQYF. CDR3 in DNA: TGTGCCAGCAGCCAAGAGGGTGGGTCAGGGATATCCAAAAACATTCAGTACTTC.

CDR3 nucleotides: TGTGCCAGCAGCCCATTACAGGTCTACGAGCAGTACTTC. Translated, it gives CASSPLQVYEQYF. V gene TRBV2 combines with J gene TRBJ2-7; D perhaps matches TRBD1 (5 bases). The CDR3 spans 13 residues. Germline V lookup: CDR1 SNHLY, CDR2 FYNNEI. The V end was cut by 6 bases, the J end by 3 bases, with 12 bases between.

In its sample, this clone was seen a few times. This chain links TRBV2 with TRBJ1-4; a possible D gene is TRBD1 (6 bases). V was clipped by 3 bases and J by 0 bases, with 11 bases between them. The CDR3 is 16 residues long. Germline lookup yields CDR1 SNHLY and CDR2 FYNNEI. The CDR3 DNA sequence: TGTGCCAGCAGTGACAGGGGAGGGGCAACTAATGAAAAACTGTTTTTT. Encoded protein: CASSDRGGATNEKLFF.

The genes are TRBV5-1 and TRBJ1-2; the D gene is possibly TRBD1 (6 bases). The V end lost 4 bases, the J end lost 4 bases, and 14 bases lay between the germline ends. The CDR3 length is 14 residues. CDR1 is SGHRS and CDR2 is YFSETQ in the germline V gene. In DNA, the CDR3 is TGCGCCAGCAGCGGGGCGGGGGCCCTCTATGGCTACACCTTC. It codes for CASSGAGALYGYTF.

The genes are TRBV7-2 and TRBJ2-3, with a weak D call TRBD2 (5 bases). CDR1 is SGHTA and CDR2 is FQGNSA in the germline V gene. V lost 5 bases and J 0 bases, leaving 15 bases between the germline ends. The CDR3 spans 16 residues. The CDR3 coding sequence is TGTGCCAGCAGCCCACTTGTTTGGGAGAGCACAGATACGCAGTATTTT. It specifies CASSPLVWESTDTQYF.

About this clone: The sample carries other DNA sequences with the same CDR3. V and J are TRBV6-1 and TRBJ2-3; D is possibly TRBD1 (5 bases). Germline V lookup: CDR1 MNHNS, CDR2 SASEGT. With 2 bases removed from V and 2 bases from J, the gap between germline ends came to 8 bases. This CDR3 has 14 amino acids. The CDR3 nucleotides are TGTGCCAGCAGTGAACAGGGTCCCACAGATACGCAGTATTTT. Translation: CASSEQGPTDTQYF.